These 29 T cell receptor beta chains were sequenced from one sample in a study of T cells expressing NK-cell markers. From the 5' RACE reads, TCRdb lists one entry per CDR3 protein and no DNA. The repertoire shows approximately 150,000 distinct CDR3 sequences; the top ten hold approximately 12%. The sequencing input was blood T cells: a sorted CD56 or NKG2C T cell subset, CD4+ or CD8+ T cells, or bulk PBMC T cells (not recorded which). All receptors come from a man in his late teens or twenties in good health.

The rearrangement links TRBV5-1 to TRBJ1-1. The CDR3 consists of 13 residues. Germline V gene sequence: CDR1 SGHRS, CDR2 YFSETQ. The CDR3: CASSLDFGTEAFF.

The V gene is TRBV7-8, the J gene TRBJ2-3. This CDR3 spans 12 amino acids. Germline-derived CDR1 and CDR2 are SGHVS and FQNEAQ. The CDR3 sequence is CASSPEADTQYF.

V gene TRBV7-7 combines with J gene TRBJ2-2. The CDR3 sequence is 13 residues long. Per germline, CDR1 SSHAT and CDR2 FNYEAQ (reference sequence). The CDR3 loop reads CASSSIDPGELFF.

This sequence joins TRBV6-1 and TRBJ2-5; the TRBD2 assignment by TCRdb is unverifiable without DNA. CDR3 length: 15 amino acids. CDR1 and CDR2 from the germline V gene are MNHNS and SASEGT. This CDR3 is CASTKGGGTQETQYF.

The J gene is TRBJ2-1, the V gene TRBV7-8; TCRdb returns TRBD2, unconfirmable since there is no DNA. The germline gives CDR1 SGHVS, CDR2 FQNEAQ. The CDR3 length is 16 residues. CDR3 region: CASSFRALAGKDEQFF.

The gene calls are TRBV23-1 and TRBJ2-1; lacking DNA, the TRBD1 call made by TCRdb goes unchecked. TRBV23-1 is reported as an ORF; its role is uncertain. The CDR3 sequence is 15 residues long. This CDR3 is CAISRQRGFSNEQFF.

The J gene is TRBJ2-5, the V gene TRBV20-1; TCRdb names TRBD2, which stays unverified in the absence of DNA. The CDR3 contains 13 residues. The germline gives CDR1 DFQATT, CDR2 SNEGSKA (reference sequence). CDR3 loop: CSARGLATETQYF.

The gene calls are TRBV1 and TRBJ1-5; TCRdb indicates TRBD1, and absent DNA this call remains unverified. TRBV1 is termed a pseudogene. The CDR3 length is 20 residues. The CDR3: CTSSQDYGRGFVDRNQPQHF.

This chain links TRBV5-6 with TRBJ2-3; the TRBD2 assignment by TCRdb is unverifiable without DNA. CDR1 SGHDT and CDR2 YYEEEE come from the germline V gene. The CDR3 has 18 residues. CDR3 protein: CASSLVGLAGDSTDTQYF.

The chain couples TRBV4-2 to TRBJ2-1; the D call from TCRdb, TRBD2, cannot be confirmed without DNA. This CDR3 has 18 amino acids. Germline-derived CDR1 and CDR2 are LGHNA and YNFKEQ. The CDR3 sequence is CASSKEGASGSPYNEQFF.

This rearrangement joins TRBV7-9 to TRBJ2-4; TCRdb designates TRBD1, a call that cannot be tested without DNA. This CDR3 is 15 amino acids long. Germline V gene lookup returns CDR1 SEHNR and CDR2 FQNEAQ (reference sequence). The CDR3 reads CASSLGAGPMDIQYF.

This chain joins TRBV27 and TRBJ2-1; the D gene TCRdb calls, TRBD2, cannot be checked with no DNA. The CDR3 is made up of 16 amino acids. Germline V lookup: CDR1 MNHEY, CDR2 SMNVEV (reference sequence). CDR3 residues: CASSLLLAGGRNEQFF.

The CDR3 reads CASSGDPMNTEAFF. This sequence joins TRBV5-5 and TRBJ1-1; TCRdb outputs TRBD1, but without DNA this stays unchecked. The CDR3 runs to 14 residues. The V gene's germline CDR1 is SGHKS and CDR2 YYEKEE (reference sequence).

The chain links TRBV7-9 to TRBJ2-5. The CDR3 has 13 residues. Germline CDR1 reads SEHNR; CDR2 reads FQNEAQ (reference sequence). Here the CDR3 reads CASSFTTAEAQYF.

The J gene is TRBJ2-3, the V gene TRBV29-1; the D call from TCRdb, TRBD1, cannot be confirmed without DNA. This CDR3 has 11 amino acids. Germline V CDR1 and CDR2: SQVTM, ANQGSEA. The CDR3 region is CSVVRGDTQYF.

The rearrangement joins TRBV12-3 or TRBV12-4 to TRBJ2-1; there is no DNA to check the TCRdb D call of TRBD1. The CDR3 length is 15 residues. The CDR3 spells CASRPARSSYNEQFF.

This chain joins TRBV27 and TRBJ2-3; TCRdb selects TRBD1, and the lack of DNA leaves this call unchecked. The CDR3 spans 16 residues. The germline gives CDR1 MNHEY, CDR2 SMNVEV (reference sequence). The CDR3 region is CVAHPLGTGYTDTQYF.

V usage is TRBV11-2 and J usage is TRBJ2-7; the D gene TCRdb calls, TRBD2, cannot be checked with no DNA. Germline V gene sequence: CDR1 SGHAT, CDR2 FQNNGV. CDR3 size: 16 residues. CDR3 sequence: CASSAGLAGNSYEQYF.

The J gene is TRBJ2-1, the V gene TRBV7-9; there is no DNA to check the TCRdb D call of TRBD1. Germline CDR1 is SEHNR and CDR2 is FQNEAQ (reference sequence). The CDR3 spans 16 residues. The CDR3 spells CASSFPGTVAGVGQFF.

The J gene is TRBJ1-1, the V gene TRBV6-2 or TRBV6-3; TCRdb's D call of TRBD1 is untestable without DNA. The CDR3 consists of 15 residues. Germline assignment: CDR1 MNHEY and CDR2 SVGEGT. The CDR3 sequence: CASSDPGQPNTEAFF.

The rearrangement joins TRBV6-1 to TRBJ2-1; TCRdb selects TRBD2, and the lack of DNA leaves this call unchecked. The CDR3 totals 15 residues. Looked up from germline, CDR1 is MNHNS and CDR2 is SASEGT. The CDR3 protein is CASRSPGLAWNEQFF.

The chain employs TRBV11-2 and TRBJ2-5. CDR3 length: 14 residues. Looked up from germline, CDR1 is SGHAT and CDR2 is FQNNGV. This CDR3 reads CASSLEGRQETQYF.

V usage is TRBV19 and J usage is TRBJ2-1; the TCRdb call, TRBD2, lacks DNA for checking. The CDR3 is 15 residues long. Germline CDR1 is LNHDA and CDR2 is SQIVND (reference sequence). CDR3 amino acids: CASSTVAGVYNEQFF.

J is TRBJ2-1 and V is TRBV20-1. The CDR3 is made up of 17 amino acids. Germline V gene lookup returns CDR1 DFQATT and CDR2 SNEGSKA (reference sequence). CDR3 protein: CSARDINRGTSYNEQFF.

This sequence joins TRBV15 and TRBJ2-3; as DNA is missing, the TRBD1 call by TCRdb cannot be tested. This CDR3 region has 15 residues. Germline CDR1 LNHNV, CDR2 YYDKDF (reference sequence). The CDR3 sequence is CATSGGQGATDTQYF.

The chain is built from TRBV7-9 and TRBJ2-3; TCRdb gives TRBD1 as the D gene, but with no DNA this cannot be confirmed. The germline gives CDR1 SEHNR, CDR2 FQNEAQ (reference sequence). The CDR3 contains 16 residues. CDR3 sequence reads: CASSASGTTKTDTQYF.

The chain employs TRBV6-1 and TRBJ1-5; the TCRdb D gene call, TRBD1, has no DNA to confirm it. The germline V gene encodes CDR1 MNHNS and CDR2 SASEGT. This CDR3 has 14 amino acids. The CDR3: CASSPGQINQPQHF.

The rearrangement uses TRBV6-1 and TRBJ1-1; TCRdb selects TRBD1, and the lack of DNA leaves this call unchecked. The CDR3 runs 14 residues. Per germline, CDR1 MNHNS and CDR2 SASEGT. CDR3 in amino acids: CASSTTGYNTEAFF.

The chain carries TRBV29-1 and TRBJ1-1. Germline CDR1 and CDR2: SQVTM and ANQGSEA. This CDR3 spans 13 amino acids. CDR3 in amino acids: CSVLGTAGTEAFF.